Presented here are 4 T cell receptor beta chains from one specimen sequenced in a study of radiotherapy plus CTLA-4 blockade in lung cancer. The method was immunoSEQ multiplex PCR; TCRdb's version includes in-frame clones alone and lacks a portion of them. The sample shows 40,000 or so clones, around 85% of them seen only once. This material consisted of peripheral blood, taken from a patient treated with radiotherapy plus ipilimumab. The receptors derive from a human donor with non-small cell lung cancer whose response to radiotherapy plus ipilimumab could not be evaluated.

The chain recombines TRBV2 with TRBJ1-5, with D tentatively TRBD1 (5 bases). There are 15 residues in the CDR3. The V gene lost 8 bases and the J gene lost 9 bases, with 23 bases spanning the gap. Germline assignment: CDR1 SNHLY and CDR2 FYNNEI. The CDR3 DNA reads as TGTGCCAGCTCGAGCCGCGCGGGGGAAGTAGGGCCCCAGCATTTT. It translates to CASSSRAGEVGPQHF. Filled out from reference TRBV2 and TRBJ1-5, the complete variable domain reads EPEVTQTPSHQVTQMGQEVILRCVPISNHLYFYWYRQILGQKVEFLVSFYNNEISEKSEIFDDQFSVERPDGSNFTLKIRSTKLEDSAMYFCASSSRAGEVGPQHFGDGTRLSIL.

The V call is TRBV5-1, the J call TRBJ2-2; TRBD2 might be the D (5 bases). The CDR3 consists of 14 residues. Germline assignment: CDR1 SGHRS and CDR2 YFSETQ. V was trimmed by 4 bases and J by 4 bases, leaving 11 bases between them. The CDR3 DNA reads TGCGCCAGCAGCCCCACGGGGAGCACCGGGGAGCTGTTTTTT. Translating it yields CASSPTGSTGELFF.

This clone appeared a few times. CDR3 loop: CASRRQINEKLFF. The CDR3 nucleotides are TGTGCCAGCAGACGACAGATAAATGAAAAACTGTTTTTT. The genes are TRBV6-1 and TRBJ1-4; perhaps TRBD1 as D (5 bases). The length of the CDR3 is 13 residues. The germline V and J ends were trimmed by 6 bases and 5 bases, with 10 bases remaining between them. Germline V gives CDR1 MNHNS, CDR2 SASEGT.

The V gene is TRBV5-1, the J gene TRBJ2-7; 8 nucleotides line up with TRBD2. With 4 bases clipped from V and 0 bases from J, the junction kept 6 bases outside the gene matches. Germline CDR1 and CDR2: SGHRS and YFSETQ. The CDR3 has 15 residues. CDR3 loop: CASSPTSGSSYEQYF. As DNA, the CDR3 is TGCGCCAGCAGCCCCACTAGCGGAAGCTCCTACGAGCAGTACTTC.